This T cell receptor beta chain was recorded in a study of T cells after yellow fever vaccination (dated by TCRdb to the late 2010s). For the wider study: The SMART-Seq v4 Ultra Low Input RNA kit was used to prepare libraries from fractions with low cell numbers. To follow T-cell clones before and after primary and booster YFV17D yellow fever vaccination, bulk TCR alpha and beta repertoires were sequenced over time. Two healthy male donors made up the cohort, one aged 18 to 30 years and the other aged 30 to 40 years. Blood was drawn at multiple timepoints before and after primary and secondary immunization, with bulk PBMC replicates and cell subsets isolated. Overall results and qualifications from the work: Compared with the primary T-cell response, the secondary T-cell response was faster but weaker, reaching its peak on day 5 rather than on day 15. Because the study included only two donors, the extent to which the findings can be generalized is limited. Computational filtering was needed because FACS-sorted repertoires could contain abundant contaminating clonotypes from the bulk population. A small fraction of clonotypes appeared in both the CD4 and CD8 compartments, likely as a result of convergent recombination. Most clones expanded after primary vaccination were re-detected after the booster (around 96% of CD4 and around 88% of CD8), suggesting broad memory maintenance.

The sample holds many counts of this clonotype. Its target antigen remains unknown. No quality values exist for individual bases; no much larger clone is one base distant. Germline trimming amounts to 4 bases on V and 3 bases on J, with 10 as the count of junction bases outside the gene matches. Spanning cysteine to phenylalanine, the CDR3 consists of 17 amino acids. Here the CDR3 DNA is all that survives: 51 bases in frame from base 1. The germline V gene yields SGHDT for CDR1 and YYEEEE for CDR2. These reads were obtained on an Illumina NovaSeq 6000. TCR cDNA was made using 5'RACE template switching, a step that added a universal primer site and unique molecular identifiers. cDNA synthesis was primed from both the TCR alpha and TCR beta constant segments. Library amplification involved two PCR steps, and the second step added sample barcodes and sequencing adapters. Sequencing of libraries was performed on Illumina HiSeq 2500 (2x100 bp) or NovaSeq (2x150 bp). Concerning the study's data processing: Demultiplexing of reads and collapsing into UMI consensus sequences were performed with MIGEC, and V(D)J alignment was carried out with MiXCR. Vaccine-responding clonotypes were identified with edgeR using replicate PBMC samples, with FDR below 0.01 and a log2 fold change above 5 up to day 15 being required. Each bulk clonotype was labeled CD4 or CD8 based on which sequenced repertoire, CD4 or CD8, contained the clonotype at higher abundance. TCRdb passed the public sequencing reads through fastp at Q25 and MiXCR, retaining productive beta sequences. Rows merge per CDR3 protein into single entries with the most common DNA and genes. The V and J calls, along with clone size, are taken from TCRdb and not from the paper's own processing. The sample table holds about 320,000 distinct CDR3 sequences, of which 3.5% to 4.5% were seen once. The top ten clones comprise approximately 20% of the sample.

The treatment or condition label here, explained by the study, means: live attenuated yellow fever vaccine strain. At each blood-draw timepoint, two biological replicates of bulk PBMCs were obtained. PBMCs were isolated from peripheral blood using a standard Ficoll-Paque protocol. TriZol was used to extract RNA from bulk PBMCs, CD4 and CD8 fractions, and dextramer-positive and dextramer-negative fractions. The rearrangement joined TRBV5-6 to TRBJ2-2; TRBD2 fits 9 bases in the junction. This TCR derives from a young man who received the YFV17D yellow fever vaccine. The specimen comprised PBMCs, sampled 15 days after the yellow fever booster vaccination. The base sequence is TGTGCCAGCAGCCTAATAGCGGGGGCCCGTTACACCGGGGAGCTGTTTTTT. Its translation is CASSLIAGARYTGELFF.